This T cell receptor (beta chain) was captured by sequencing in a study of control samples from healthy donors and cancer patients. Assay: immunoSEQ multiplex PCR; the TCRdb copy retains only in-frame clones and omits some. Among over 100,000 clones, 80% to 95% were seen once, and the ten largest hold under 3%. Germline V gives CDR1 SGHAT, CDR2 FQNNGV. This CDR3 is built from 16 residues. With 5 bases clipped from V and 4 bases from J, the junction kept 9 bases outside the gene matches. The sequencing input was blood. This sequence was found in a man aged 35 to 55 in good health. This chain connects TRBV11-2 to TRBJ1-5; 9 nucleotides agree with TRBD1. The CDR3 region has the DNA TGTGCCAGCAGCCGCCGGACAGGGGACCTTAATCAGCCCCAGCATTTT. This translates into CASSRRTGDLNQPQHF.